The 6 T cell receptor beta chains given below trace back to one sample, sequenced in a study of blood T cell repertoires in COVID-19. Profiling relied on immunoSEQ multiplex PCR, and the TCRdb table lists in-frame clones only, not all of them. This table has 250,000 or so clones, less than 90% appearing once. Sequenced: peripheral blood. These receptors were taken from a man between 60 and 70 years old with acute or convalescent COVID-19.

This chain connects TRBV30 to TRBJ2-2; 14 nucleotides align to TRBD2. There are 19 residues in the CDR3. V shed 4 bases and J 2 bases; nucleotides not matched to a gene: 12. CDR1 is GTSNPN and CDR2 is SVGIG in the germline V gene (reference sequence). This chain's CDR3 is CAWMPPGLAGGLNTGELFF. CDR3 sequence (DNA): TGTGCCTGGATGCCCCCCGGACTAGCGGGGGGCTTAAACACCGGGGAGCTGTTTTTT.

The J gene is TRBJ1-1, the V gene TRBV2; D might be TRBD1 (6 bases). Trimming stripped 6 bases from V and 4 bases from J, with 6 bases between. CDR1 SNHLY and CDR2 FYNNEI come from the germline V gene. The CDR3 is 11 residues long. The CDR3 bases are TGTGCCAGCAGACAGGGCACTGAAGCTTTCTTT. Its translation is CASRQGTEAFF. The full variable domain, its missing parts supplied by reference TRBV2 and TRBJ1-1, is EPEVTQTPSHQVTQMGQEVILRCVPISNHLYFYWYRQILGQKVEFLVSFYNNEISEKSEIFDDQFSVERPDGSNFTLKIRSTKLEDSAMYFCASRQGTEAFFGQGTRLTVV.

The gene calls are TRBV18 and TRBJ1-6; TRBD1 matches at 9 bases. The CDR3 is made up of 18 amino acids. The germline gives CDR1 KGHSH, CDR2 LQKENI. After removal of 3 bases from V and 9 bases from J, the junction contained 15 bases not matched to a gene. CDR3 nucleotides: TGTGCCAGCTCACCGGGACAGGGTGATTTCGGTAGAACTTCACCCCTCCACTTT. This encodes CASSPGQGDFGRTSPLHF.

The rearrangement joins TRBV7-9 to TRBJ2-3; possibly TRBD2 for D (6 bases). V was trimmed by 4 bases and J by 4 bases, leaving 21 bases between them. Germline V gene lookup returns CDR1 SEHNR and CDR2 FQNEAQ (reference sequence). This CDR3 spans 17 amino acids. The chain's CDR3 is CASSSPMRDGVPDTQYF. The CDR3 nucleotides are TGTGCCAGCAGCTCTCCGATGCGGGATGGAGTGCCAGATACGCAGTATTTT.

The V gene is TRBV4-2, the J gene TRBJ1-1, with TRBD1 as a possible D gene (5 bases). CDR1 LGHNA and CDR2 YNFKEQ come from the germline V gene. This CDR3 has 15 residues. V was cut by 4 bases and J by 0 bases, with 12 bases left in between. CDR3 sequence (DNA): TGTGCCAGCAGCCCACAGGTCACCATGAACACTGAAGCTTTCTTT. Its translation: CASSPQVTMNTEAFF.

The CDR3 region has the DNA TGTGCCAGTAGTCCCCGGTACAGGGGTTCTTCGAACACTGAAGCTTTCTTT. This translates into CASSPRYRGSSNTEAFF. This chain uses TRBV19 with TRBJ1-1; 7 nucleotides match TRBD1. The CDR3 has 17 residues. V trimming: 5 bases; J trimming: 1 base; junction bases outside the gene matches: 13. Germline V gene data show CDR1 as LNHDA and CDR2 as SQIVND (reference sequence). Filled out from reference TRBV19 and TRBJ1-1, the complete variable domain reads DGGITQSPKYLFRKEGQNVTLSCEQNLNHDAMYWYRQDPGQGLRLIYYSQIVNDFQKGDIAEGYSVSREKKESFPLTVTSAQKNPTAFYLCASSPRYRGSSNTEAFFGQGTRLTVV.